Listed here are 2 T cell receptor beta chains from one sample, sequenced in a study of metastatic and nonmetastatic thyroid tumors. TCRdb re-clonotyped the PCR reads through MiXCR. Of tens of thousands of clones listed, 20% to 25% were seen once; the top ten hold around two fifths. Ahead of thyroid surgery, no patient had received treatment of any kind. Sequenced: blood. These receptors were taken from a female donor with papillary thyroid cancer or a benign thyroid nodule (not recorded which). Some clones in this sample may be carry-over from other donors' samples.

This clone appeared many times. The sample contains more than one DNA sequence encoding this CDR3. The chain employs TRBV9 and TRBJ1-1; D not resolved. This CDR3 is built from 13 residues. V gave up 0 bases and J gave up 4 bases, with 7 bases separating them. In germline, CDR1 is SGDLS, CDR2 YYNGEE. The CDR3 sequence is CASSVEPSTEAFF. CDR3 DNA: TGTGCCAGCAGCGTAGAACCCAGCACTGAAGCTTTCTTT.

The V and J genes are TRBV11-3 and TRBJ2-3, with 7 nucleotides matching TRBD1. J was trimmed by 5 bases and V by 1 base; bases with no gene match: 6. CDR1 is SGHNT and CDR2 is YENEEA in the germline V gene. This CDR3 is 15 amino acids long. The CDR3 is CASSLGQGILDTQYF. The CDR3 nucleotides are TGTGCCAGCAGCTTAGGACAGGGAATTTTAGATACGCAGTATTTT. Full variable domain (missing parts from reference TRBV11-3 and TRBJ2-3): EAGVVQSPRYKIIEKKQPVAFWCNPISGHNTLYWYLQNLGQGPELLIRYENEEAVDDSQLPKDRFSAERLKGVDSTLKIQPAELGDSAVYLCASSLGQGILDTQYFGPGTRLTVL.